This TCR beta chain emerged from a study of T cell changes during pregnancy in multiple sclerosis. Germline lookup yields CDR1 MDHEN and CDR2 SYDVKM. The CDR3 runs to 11 residues. The V gene lost 8 bases and the J gene lost 5 bases, with 10 bases spanning the gap. Produced via immunoSEQ multiplex PCR; TCRdb's table is partial and in-frame only. Found here are 75,000 to 95,000 clones, approximately 90% of them singletons; the top ten hold around 1.8%. The V call is TRBV28, the J call TRBJ2-7; D not certain. The specimen was peripheral blood, collected in the first trimester of pregnancy. This receptor was obtained from a female donor in good health, enrolled as a control in a pregnancy study. CDR3 residues: CASLTVDEQYF. The DNA for the CDR3 is TGTGCCAGCTTAACAGTCGACGAGCAGTACTTC.